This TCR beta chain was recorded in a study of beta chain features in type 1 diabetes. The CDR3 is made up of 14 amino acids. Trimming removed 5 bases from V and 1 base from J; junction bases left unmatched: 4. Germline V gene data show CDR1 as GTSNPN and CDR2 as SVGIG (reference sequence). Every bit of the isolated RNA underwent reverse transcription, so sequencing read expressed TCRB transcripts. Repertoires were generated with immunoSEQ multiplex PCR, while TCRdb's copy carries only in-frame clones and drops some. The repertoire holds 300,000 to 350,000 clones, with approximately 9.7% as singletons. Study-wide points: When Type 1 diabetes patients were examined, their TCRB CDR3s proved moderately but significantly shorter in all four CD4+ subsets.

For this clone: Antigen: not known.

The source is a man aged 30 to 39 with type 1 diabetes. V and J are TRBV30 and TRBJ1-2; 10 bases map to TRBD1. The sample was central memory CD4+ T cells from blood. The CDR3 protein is CAWHRDRGNYGYTF. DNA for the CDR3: TGTGCCTGGCACCGGGACAGGGGTAACTATGGCTACACCTTC.